This T cell receptor beta chain is drawn from a study of CD8+ T cells in alopecia areata. Overall study findings and caveats: TCR sharing was clearer in mice than between patients, perhaps partly owing to patient HLA diversity. Sequenced scalp T cells also include alphabeta T cells resident in normal skin.

By frequency in the sample, this clone is medium-sized. What it recognizes is unknown. cDNA serving as the sequencing template came from extracted, reverse transcribed RNA. Only in-frame clones appear in the TCRdb table, and some are missing; sequencing was by immunoSEQ multiplex PCR. The data hold about 99,000 clones, with around 50% observed a single time. The sequenced sample was CD4+ T cells sorted from blood. This TCR was sampled from a human donor in good health.

CDR3 protein: CASRGFMNTEAFF. CDR3 DNA sequence: TGTGCCAGCAGGGGTTTCATGAACACTGAAGCTTTCTTT. The chain couples TRBV2 to TRBJ1-1; D unclear. V lost 6 bases and J lost 0, with 8 bases in between. Germline CDR1 reads SNHLY; CDR2 reads FYNNEI. CDR3 size: 13 residues.